These T cell receptor beta chains were read from a single sample in a study of low-dose radiotherapy and immunotherapy resistance in tumors. TCRdb recomputed calls from the reads with MiXCR, one row per CDR3 protein. Of around 57,000 distinct CDR3 sequences listed, approximately 31% were seen once; the top ten hold approximately 7.6%. Sequencing was performed on PBMCs, taken after low-dose radiotherapy plus immunotherapy. The origin of the receptors is a male donor with rectosigmoid adenocarcinoma. Both conserved end residues are part of each CDR3. Fields, in order: V gene, D gene, CDR3 protein. The D gene is left open where the match is weak.

>TRBV7-9|-
CASSLSGQPLHF
>TRBV27|-
CASSPRGGTKNIQYF
>TRBV20-1|TRBD2
CSAPGRAYEQYF
>TRBV9|-
CASSATPGGAVGELFFFF
>TRBV13|TRBD2
CASTTSALGETQYF
>TRBV6-2/TRBV6-3|TRBD1
CASSAGQGNGYTF
>TRBV28|TRBD2
CASSFTSSGSYNEQFF
>TRBV29-1|TRBD1
CSVATRTGGTGELFF
>TRBV29-1|TRBD1
CSEAGQGARAFF
>TRBV19|TRBD2
CASSIVPSGGFIGEQFF
>TRBV7-2|TRBD1
CASSRQGALGNTIYF
>TRBV29-1|-
CSVDGLGAYGYTF
>TRBV6-2/TRBV6-3|TRBD1
CASRTGTGDGGELFF
>TRBV19|-
CASSIRASSTTGELFF
>TRBV12-3/TRBV12-4|-
CASSLRTFNEQFF
>TRBV5-6|TRBD2
CASSHTSEAKNIQYF
>TRBV2|TRBD2
CASRQTSGLAYEQYF
>TRBV4-2|-
CASSQDNHGLPLHF
>TRBV4-3|-
CASSQEGGSGANVLTF
>TRBV18|-
CASSGSLDEQYF
>TRBV5-1|-
CASSPPDTGYGYTF
>TRBV29-1|TRBD1
CSAEGQLFNEKLFF
>TRBV11-2|-
CASSLDRGGAFYNEQFF
>TRBV28|-
CASSFQLRETQYF
>TRBV28|-
CATSDPNSAGPPRTGELFFFFFFF
>TRBV25-1|TRBD1
CASGQGGIETQYF
>TRBV4-2|-
CASSHYGTSRIGANVLTF
>TRBV6-1|-
CASTRVGRGEDETQYF
>TRBV30|-
CAWSVKATFSITDTQYF
>TRBV18|-
CASSPGNNQPQHF
>TRBV24-1|-
CATSDPRRNTGELFF
>TRBV11-2|-
CASSLEGRGAPVDTEAFF
>TRBV19|-
CASSPHVEDTEAFF
>TRBV7-2|TRBD2
CASSLPGLAGVGEYF
>TRBV4-1|TRBD2
CASSQGRDYRDNEQFF
>TRBV14|-
CASSQGGHKNTEAFF
>TRBV25-1|-
CASTENTEAFF
>TRBV5-4|-
CASSLGQKVTEAFF
>TRBV6-2/TRBV6-3|-
CASRTLTGEGEKLFFF
>TRBV18|TRBD1
CASLSGTVNTGELFF
>TRBV3-1|-
CASSPGVNEQYF
>TRBV2|TRBD1
CASSLGQGSTEAFF
>TRBV6-5|-
CASSLRISNEQFF
>TRBV3-1|-
CASSQEAAGRTVGYTF
>TRBV20-1|TRBD1
CSAREPGQGGHEQYF
>TRBV28|-
CASSSDSTDTQYF
>TRBV7-2|-
CASSFSPGSSYEQYF
>TRBV18|TRBD1
CASSQGTGSEAFF
>TRBV6-6|-
CASSRDFREQFF
>TRBV28|-
CASSLSARVPFTDTQYF
>TRBV6-2/TRBV6-3|-
CASISETMLWGYTF
>TRBV7-3|TRBD2
CASSLGLAGVAGELFF
>TRBV24-1|TRBD1
CATSDPQGGSETQYF
>TRBV5-4|-
CASSFPDTYEQYF
>TRBV5-1|-
CASSLGSEGLEQYF